This T cell receptor (beta chain) emerged from a study of human T cells and chemical hapten exposure. Unmatched junction bases numbered 10, after V lost 5 bases and J lost 4 bases. The CDR3 runs 16 residues. Germline V gene data show CDR1 as MNHNY and CDR2 as SVGAGI (reference sequence). Study results and limitations: With regard to DPC sensitization, TCRs above 1 in 1000 frequency did not change.

The time point: patch test 1, 2 weeks after DPC sensitization. Treatment described: therapeutic diphenylcyclopropenone sensitization with weekly scalp DPC. At every patch-test visit, blood was drawn before the patch test was applied. For the library, individual cDNA molecules each received unique molecular identifiers. TCRdb independently ran MiXCR on the RACE reads; one entry per CDR3 protein. The sample consists of more than 80,000 distinct CDR3 sequences, over 6% of them appearing once. There are many counts of this clonotype. Antigen specificity is unknown. The source of this sequence is a woman aged 25 to 39 with alopecia areata. Some clones in this sample may be carry-over from other donors' samples. The chain recombines TRBV6-6 with TRBJ1-5; TRBD1 matches 8 bases. Sequencing was performed on whole blood, taken in connection with sensitization to the hapten diphenylcyclopropenone (DPC). Here the CDR3 reads CASSGQGLEANQPQHF. The CDR3 coding sequence is TGTGCCAGCAGTGGACAGGGACTTGAGGCGAATCAGCCCCAGCATTTT.